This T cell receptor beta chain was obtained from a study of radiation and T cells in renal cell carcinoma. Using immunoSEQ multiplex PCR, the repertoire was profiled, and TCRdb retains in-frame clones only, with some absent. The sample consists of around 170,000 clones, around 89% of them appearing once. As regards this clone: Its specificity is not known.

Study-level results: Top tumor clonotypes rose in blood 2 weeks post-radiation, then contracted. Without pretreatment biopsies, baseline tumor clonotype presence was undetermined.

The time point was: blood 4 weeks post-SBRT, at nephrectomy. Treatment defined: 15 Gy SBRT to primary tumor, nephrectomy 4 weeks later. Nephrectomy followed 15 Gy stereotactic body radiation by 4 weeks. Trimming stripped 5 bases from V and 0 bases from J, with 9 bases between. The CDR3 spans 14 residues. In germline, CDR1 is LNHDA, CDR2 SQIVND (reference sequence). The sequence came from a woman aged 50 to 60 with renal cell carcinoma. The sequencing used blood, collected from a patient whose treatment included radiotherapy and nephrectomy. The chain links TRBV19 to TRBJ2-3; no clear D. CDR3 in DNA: TGTGCCAGTAGTTTTGCCATTAGCACAGATACGCAGTATTTT. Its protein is CASSFAISTDTQYF.